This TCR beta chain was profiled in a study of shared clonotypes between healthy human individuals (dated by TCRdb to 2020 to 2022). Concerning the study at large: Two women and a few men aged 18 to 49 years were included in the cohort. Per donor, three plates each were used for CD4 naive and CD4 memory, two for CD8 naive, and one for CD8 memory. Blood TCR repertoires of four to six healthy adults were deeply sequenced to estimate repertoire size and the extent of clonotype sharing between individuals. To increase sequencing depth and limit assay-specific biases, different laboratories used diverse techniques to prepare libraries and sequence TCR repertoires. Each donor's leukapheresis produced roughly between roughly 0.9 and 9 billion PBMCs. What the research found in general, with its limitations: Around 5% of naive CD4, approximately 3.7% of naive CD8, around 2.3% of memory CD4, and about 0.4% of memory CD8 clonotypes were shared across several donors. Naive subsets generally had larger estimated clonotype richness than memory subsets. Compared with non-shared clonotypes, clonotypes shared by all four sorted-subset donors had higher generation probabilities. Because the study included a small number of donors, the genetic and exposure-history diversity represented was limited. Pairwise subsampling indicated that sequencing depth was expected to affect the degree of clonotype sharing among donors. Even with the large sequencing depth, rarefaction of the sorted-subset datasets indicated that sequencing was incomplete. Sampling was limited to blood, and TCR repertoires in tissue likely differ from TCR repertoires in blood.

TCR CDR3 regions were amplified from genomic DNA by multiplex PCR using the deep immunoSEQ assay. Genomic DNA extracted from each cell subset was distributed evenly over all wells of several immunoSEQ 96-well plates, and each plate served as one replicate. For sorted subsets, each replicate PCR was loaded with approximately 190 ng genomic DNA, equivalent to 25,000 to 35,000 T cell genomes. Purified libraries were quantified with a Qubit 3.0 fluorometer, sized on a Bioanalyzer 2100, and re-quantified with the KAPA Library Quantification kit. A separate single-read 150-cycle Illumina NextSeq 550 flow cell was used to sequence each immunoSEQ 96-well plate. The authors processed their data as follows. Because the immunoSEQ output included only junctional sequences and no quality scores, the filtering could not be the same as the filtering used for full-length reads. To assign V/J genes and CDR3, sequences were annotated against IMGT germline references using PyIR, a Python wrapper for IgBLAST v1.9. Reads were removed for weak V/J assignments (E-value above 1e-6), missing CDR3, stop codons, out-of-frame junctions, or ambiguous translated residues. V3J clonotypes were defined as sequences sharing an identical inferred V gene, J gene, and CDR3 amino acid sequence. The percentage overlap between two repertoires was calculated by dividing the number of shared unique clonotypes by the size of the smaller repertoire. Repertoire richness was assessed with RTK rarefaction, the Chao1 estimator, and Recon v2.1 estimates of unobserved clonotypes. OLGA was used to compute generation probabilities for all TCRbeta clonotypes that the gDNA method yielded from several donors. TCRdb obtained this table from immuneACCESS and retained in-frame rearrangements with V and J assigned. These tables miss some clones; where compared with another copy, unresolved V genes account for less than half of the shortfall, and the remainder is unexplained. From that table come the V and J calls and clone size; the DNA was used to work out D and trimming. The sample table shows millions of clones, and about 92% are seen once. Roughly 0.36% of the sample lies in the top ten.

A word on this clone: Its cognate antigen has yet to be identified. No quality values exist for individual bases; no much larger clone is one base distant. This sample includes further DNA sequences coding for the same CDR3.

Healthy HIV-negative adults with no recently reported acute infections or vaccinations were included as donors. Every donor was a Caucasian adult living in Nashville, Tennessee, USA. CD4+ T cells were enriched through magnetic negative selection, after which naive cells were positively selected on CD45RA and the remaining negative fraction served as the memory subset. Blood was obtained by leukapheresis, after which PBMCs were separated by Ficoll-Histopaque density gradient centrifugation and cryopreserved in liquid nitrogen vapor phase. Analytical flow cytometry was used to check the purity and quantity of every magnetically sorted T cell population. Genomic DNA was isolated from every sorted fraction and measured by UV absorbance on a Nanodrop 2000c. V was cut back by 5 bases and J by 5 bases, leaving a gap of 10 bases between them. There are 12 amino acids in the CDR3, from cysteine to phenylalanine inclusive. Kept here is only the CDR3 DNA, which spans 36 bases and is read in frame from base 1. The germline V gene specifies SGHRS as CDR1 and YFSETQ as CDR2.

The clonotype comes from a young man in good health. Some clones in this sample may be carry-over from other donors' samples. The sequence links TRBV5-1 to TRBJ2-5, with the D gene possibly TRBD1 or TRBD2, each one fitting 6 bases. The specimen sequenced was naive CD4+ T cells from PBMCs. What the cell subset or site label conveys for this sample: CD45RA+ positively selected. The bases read TGCGCCAGCAGTCCCGGGGGCGAGACCCAGTACTTC. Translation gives CASSPGGETQYF. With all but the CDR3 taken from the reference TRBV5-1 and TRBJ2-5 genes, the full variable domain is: KAGVTQTPRYLIKTRGQQVTLSCSPISGHRSVSWYQQTPGQGLQFLFEYFSETQRNKGNFPGRFSGRQFSNSRSEMNVSTLELGDSALYLCASSPGGETQYFGPGTRLLVL.